The 30 T cell receptor beta chains below were found in one sample sequenced in a study of T cell changes during pregnancy in multiple sclerosis. Libraries were prepared by immunoSEQ multiplex PCR; TCRdb keeps only in-frame clonotypes and omits some of them. The profile shows around 80,000 clones, 92% of them singletons. Sequenced material: peripheral blood, taken before pregnancy. Every receptor here comes from a female donor with multiple sclerosis, enrolled in a pregnancy study.

The gene calls are TRBV29-1 and TRBJ2-3, with TRBD2 matching over 11 bases. Germline V gene sequence: CDR1 SQVTM, CDR2 ANQGSEA. With 4 bases clipped from V and 1 base from J, the junction kept 10 bases outside the gene matches. This CDR3 contains 17 residues. CDR3 sequence: CSVGGVGTSGRTDTQYF. The CDR3 DNA reads TGCAGCGTTGGGGGCGTGGGGACTAGCGGACGCACAGATACGCAGTATTTT.

The chain recombines TRBV19 with TRBJ2-7; 10 nucleotides agree with TRBD2. This CDR3 region has 14 residues. With V trimmed by 4 bases and J by 5 bases, 5 bases remained unmatched. In germline, CDR1 is LNHDA, CDR2 SQIVND (reference sequence). CDR3 in amino acids: CASSRASGSDEQYF. DNA of the CDR3: TGTGCCAGTAGTAGGGCTAGCGGGAGCGACGAGCAGTACTTC.

This clone has just one count. J is TRBJ1-5 and V is TRBV18, with D uncertain. Trimming cost V 2 bases and J 1 base, with 6 bases left between them. In germline, CDR1 is KGHSH, CDR2 LQKENI. CDR3 length: 14 residues. This CDR3 reads CASSPGLSNQPQHF. CDR3 in DNA: TGTGCCAGCTCACCAGGGCTAAGCAATCAGCCCCAGCATTTT.

The V gene is TRBV28, the J gene TRBJ2-7; 9 bases align to TRBD2. The CDR3 totals 15 residues. Germline V gene lookup returns CDR1 MDHEN and CDR2 SYDVKM. Trimming at V came to 5 bases and at J to 4 bases, leaving 9 bases not matched to a gene. In DNA form, the CDR3 reads TGTGCCAGCAGTCCGTGGGGACTAGCTCAGTACGAGCAGTACTTC. This encodes CASSPWGLAQYEQYF.

The CDR3 protein is CASSLLGWEGSAGELFF. The DNA for the CDR3 is TGTGCCAGCAGTTTATTAGGGTGGGAGGGTTCGGCCGGGGAGCTGTTTTTT. This chain uses TRBV28 with TRBJ2-2; 7 bases are shared with TRBD2. There are 17 residues in the CDR3. Germline CDR1 MDHEN, CDR2 SYDVKM. J gave up 6 bases and V 1 base, and 11 bases lay outside the gene matches.

The chain is built from TRBV2 and TRBJ1-2, with 12 bases matching TRBD1. The germline gives CDR1 SNHLY, CDR2 FYNNEI. Germline trimming cut 1 base from V and 4 bases from J; bases unmatched to any gene: 10. The CDR3 is 18 amino acids. Here the CDR3 reads CASSEVYGTGGRSYGYTF. DNA for the CDR3: TGTGCCAGCAGTGAAGTTTATGGGACAGGGGGCAGGAGCTATGGCTACACCTTC.

This chain connects TRBV30 to TRBJ2-7; D is undetermined. This CDR3 spans 11 amino acids. Looked up from germline, CDR1 is GTSNPN and CDR2 is SVGIG (reference sequence). V was clipped by 0 bases and J by 5 bases, with 5 bases between them. CDR3 loop: CAWSVRNEQYF. The CDR3 nucleotides are TGTGCCTGGAGTGTGCGTAACGAGCAGTACTTC.

This chain uses TRBV6-1 with TRBJ2-3; maybe TRBD2 (6 bases). V lost 8 bases and J lost 0, with 12 bases in between. The CDR3 has 14 residues. Per the germline V gene, CDR1 is MNHNS and CDR2 is SASEGT. CDR3 loop: CASGGWTSTDTQYF. The CDR3 DNA reads as TGTGCCAGCGGGGGGTGGACAAGCACAGATACGCAGTATTTT.

J is TRBJ1-5 and V is TRBV18, with TRBD1 matching over 7 bases. The length of the CDR3 is 13 residues. Germline CDR1 reads KGHSH; CDR2 reads LQKENI. The V segment lost 8 bases and the J segment 4 bases; nucleotides outside the gene matches: 5. CDR3 coding DNA: TGTGCCAGCAGGGGGCAAGCAAATCAGCCCCAGCATTTT. Encoded protein: CASRGQANQPQHF.

The chain combines TRBV28 with TRBJ2-7; maybe TRBD1 (6 bases). The germline V and J ends were trimmed by 3 bases and 7 bases, with 13 bases remaining between them. This CDR3 contains 13 residues. The germline gives CDR1 MDHEN, CDR2 SYDVKM. CDR3: CASSFLDGQEQYF. The CDR3 region has the DNA TGTGCCAGCAGTTTTCTCGACGGACAGGAGCAGTACTTC.

CDR3 sequence (DNA): TGTGCCAGCTCACCACCGGCTAGCGGGCTTTCCAATGAGCAGTTCTTC. Residues: CASSPPASGLSNEQFF. The rearrangement links TRBV18 to TRBJ2-1; 8 nucleotides line up with TRBD2. This CDR3 has 16 residues. Losses at the gene ends were 0 bases for V and 6 bases for J; bases not matched to a gene: 7. Germline V gene sequence: CDR1 KGHSH, CDR2 LQKENI. The variable domain in full, with the rest retrieved from reference TRBV18 and TRBJ2-1, is NAGVMQNPRHLVRRRGQEARLRCSPMKGHSHVYWYRQLPEEGLKFMVYLQKENIIDESGMPKERFSAEFPKEGPSILRIQQVVRGDSAAYFCASSPPASGLSNEQFFGPGTRLTVL.

The chain is built from TRBV9 and TRBJ2-1, with D perhaps matching TRBD2 (5 bases). The germline V and J ends were trimmed by 0 bases and 1 base, with 8 bases remaining between them. The CDR3 is 15 residues long. CDR1 and CDR2 from the germline V gene are SGDLS and YYNGEE. The DNA for the CDR3 is TGTGCCAGCAGCGTAGTTTCGGGATCCTACAATGAGCAGTTCTTC. It is translated as CASSVVSGSYNEQFF.

The V gene is TRBV2, the J gene TRBJ1-1; D remains unclear. Trimming took off 9 bases at V and 3 bases at J, with 17 bases between the two ends. Germline V lookup: CDR1 SNHLY, CDR2 FYNNEI. CDR3 length: 14 amino acids. The CDR3 sequence: CASSPKRDYTEAFF. DNA for the CDR3: TGTGCCAGTAGCCCGAAACGGGATTACACTGAAGCTTTCTTT.

This clone was observed a few times. The chain uses TRBV29-1 and TRBJ1-2, with D perhaps TRBD1 (6 bases). Trimming stripped 7 bases from V and 8 bases from J, with 23 bases between. Germline V gene sequence: CDR1 SQVTM, CDR2 ANQGSEA. This CDR3 has 14 residues. The CDR3 coding sequence is TGCAGCGCCCGTAAGGGTAGCGGGGGCGAGGGCTACACCTTC. Residues: CSARKGSGGEGYTF.

The J gene is TRBJ2-7, the V gene TRBV10-3; the match to TRBD1 covers 11 bases. Per the germline V gene, CDR1 is ENHRY and CDR2 is SYGVKD. V trimming: 4 bases; J trimming: 2 bases; junction bases outside the gene matches: 1. The CDR3 has 14 amino acids. CDR3 protein: CAISGDRGAYEQYF. CDR3 bases: TGTGCCATCAGTGGGGACAGGGGGGCCTACGAGCAGTACTTC.

This chain connects TRBV7-9 to TRBJ2-7; unclear D gene. This CDR3 is 14 amino acids long. V lost 2 bases and J lost 7, with 15 bases in between. In germline, CDR1 is SEHNR, CDR2 FQNEAQ (reference sequence). The DNA of the CDR3 is TGTGCCAGCAGCTTATCCTTGGGCCATAAAGAGCAGTACTTC. It translates to CASSLSLGHKEQYF. The whole variable domain, remainder taken from reference TRBV7-9 and TRBJ2-7, is DTGVSQNPRHKITKRGQNVTFRCDPISEHNRLYWYRQTLGQGPEFLTYFQNEAQLEKSRLLSDRFSAERPKGSFSTLEIQRTEQGDSAMYLCASSLSLGHKEQYFGPGTRLTVT.

The table lists this clone with a count of one. This chain's CDR3 is CASSPRAGDTYEQYF. The CDR3 bases are TGTGCCAGCAGTCCAAGGGCAGGGGACACCTACGAGCAGTACTTC. The chain carries TRBV6-5 and TRBJ2-7; D is possibly TRBD1 (6 bases). The V gene's germline CDR1 is MNHEY and CDR2 SVGAGI. This CDR3 contains 15 residues. V was clipped by 5 bases and J by 2 bases, with 16 bases between them.

The genes are TRBV28 and TRBJ1-2; TRBD1 agrees at 7 bases. CDR3 length: 12 residues. The germline V gene has CDR1 MDHEN and CDR2 SYDVKM. With 10 bases clipped from V and 1 base from J, the junction kept 3 bases outside the gene matches. DNA of the CDR3: TGTGCCATAGGGGGCGATAACTATGGCTACACCTTC. Its translation: CAIGGDNYGYTF.

This chain uses TRBV7-2 with TRBJ1-1, with D hard to call. With 0 bases removed from V and 5 bases from J, the gap between germline ends came to 13 bases. There are 15 residues in the CDR3. CDR1 and CDR2 (germline): SGHTA, FQGNSA. DNA for the CDR3: TGTGCCAGCAGCTTAGCGGAACGCGGGCGGACTGAAGCTTTCTTT. This sequence encodes CASSLAERGRTEAFF.

The V gene is TRBV2, the J gene TRBJ2-1, with 11 bases identical to TRBD1. J was trimmed by 6 bases and V by 7 bases; bases with no gene match: 8. Germline V CDR1 and CDR2: SNHLY, FYNNEI. This CDR3 has 15 residues. CDR3 loop: CASKVGGQGVNEQFF. The CDR3 DNA reads TGTGCCAGCAAAGTAGGGGGACAGGGGGTCAATGAGCAGTTCTTC.

This clone was picked up one time. The gene calls are TRBV7-9 and TRBJ2-7; D uncertain. The CDR3 runs 13 residues. The germline V gene encodes CDR1 SEHNR and CDR2 FQNEAQ (reference sequence). V lost 4 bases to trimming and J lost 7 bases, with 14 bases between them. CDR3 DNA: TGTGCCAGCAGCTCCACTACATCTAGGGAGCAGTACTTC. This encodes CASSSTTSREQYF.

The chain recombines TRBV9 with TRBJ2-7, with 15 bases lining up with TRBD2. This CDR3 is built from 15 residues. Germline V lookup: CDR1 SGDLS, CDR2 YYNGEE. The junction had 4 bases not matched to a gene; V was cut back by 3 bases and J by 6 bases. The CDR3 is CASSAGLAGGPEQYF. CDR3 in DNA: TGTGCCAGCAGCGCGGGACTAGCGGGAGGACCCGAGCAGTACTTC.

The V gene is TRBV30, the J gene TRBJ2-7, with 9 bases identical to TRBD1. This CDR3 region has 15 residues. V trimming: 3 bases; J trimming: 4 bases; junction bases outside the gene matches: 10. The germline gives CDR1 GTSNPN, CDR2 SVGIG (reference sequence). Here the CDR3 reads CAWRQNRGLSYEQYF. The DNA of the CDR3 is TGTGCCTGGAGGCAGAACAGGGGGCTTTCATACGAGCAGTACTTC.

The V gene is TRBV11-1, the J gene TRBJ2-7, with 9 bases identical to TRBD2. The CDR3 sequence is 15 residues long. Germline V CDR1 and CDR2: SGHAT, FQDESV (reference sequence). The junction had 10 bases not matched to a gene; V was cut back by 4 bases and J by 6 bases. For the CDR3, the DNA is TGTGCCAGCAGCTCTACCGGGACTAGCTTTTCCGAGCAGTACTTC. It is translated as CASSSTGTSFSEQYF.

The chain uses TRBV5-1 and TRBJ2-7; D perhaps matches TRBD1 (5 bases). The V gene lost 0 bases and the J gene lost 0 bases, with 10 bases spanning the gap. The CDR3 runs to 15 residues. The germline gives CDR1 SGHRS, CDR2 YFSETQ. In DNA form, the CDR3 reads TGCGCCAGCAGCTTGGAGACCGACAGCTCCTACGAGCAGTACTTC. Its translation: CASSLETDSSYEQYF.

The rearrangement joins TRBV28 to TRBJ1-6; the D gene is possibly TRBD1 (5 bases). Germline loops: CDR1 MDHEN, CDR2 SYDVKM. V was shortened by 4 bases and J by 1 base, with 14 bases between the two germline ends. The CDR3 contains 17 residues. This chain's CDR3 is CASSYTAGGSYNSPLHF. The CDR3 nucleotides are TGTGCCAGCAGTTACACTGCCGGGGGATCCTATAATTCACCCCTCCACTTT. Using reference TRBV28 and TRBJ1-6 for the parts outside the CDR3, the full variable domain is DVKVTQSSRYLVKRTGEKVFLECVQDMDHENMFWYRQDPGLGLRLIYFSYDVKMKEKGDIPEGYSVSREKKERFSLILESASTNQTSMYLCASSYTAGGSYNSPLHFGNGTRLTVT.

The chain couples TRBV7-9 to TRBJ1-3, with TRBD1 identical over 7 bases. Trimming took 2 bases from V and 8 from J; bases not matched to a gene: 6. The CDR3 sequence is 14 residues long. The germline V gene has CDR1 SEHNR and CDR2 FQNEAQ (reference sequence). The CDR3 nucleotides read TGTGCCAGCAGCTTACTCCAGGGGGTAGACACCATATATTTT. Amino acid sequence: CASSLLQGVDTIYF. The full variable domain, completed using reference TRBV7-9 and TRBJ1-3, is DTGVSQNPRHKITKRGQNVTFRCDPISEHNRLYWYRQTLGQGPEFLTYFQNEAQLEKSRLLSDRFSAERPKGSFSTLEIQRTEQGDSAMYLCASSLLQGVDTIYFGEGSWLTVV.

J is TRBJ2-1 and V is TRBV6-6, with TRBD1 identical over 7 bases. The CDR3 is 13 amino acids. CDR1 MNHNY and CDR2 SVGAGI come from the germline V gene (reference sequence). V lost 10 bases to trimming and J lost 3 bases; unmatched junction nucleotides: 6. The CDR3 sequence: CATRQGDYNEQFF. The CDR3 DNA reads as TGTGCCACCAGACAGGGAGACTACAATGAGCAGTTCTTC.

In its sample, this clone was seen once. The V and J genes are TRBV28 and TRBJ1-1, with TRBD1 matching 7 bases. The germline gives CDR1 MDHEN, CDR2 SYDVKM. V was clipped by 2 bases and J by 11 bases; unmatched bases: 8. This CDR3 has 13 residues. CDR3 region: CASSLKGQLEAFF. CDR3 sequence (DNA): TGTGCCAGCAGTTTAAAGGGACAGCTTGAGGCTTTCTTT.

V usage is TRBV5-6 and J usage is TRBJ2-7, with 9 bases identical to TRBD1. Germline V CDR1 and CDR2: SGHDT, YYEEEE. The CDR3 runs 15 residues. V was pared by 2 bases and J by 0 bases, with 3 bases of the junction left unmatched. DNA for the CDR3: TGTGCCAGCAGCTTCCGGGACAGGGTCTCCTACGAGCAGTACTTC. Translating it yields CASSFRDRVSYEQYF. Filled out from reference TRBV5-6 and TRBJ2-7, the complete variable domain reads DAGVTQSPTHLIKTRGQQVTLRCSPKSGHDTVSWYQQALGQGPQFIFQYYEEEERQRGNFPDRFSGHQFPNYSSELNVNALLLGDSALYLCASSFRDRVSYEQYFGPGTRLTVT.